This is a list of T cell receptor beta chains from one sample in a study of blood T cell repertoires in COVID-19. TCRdb keeps only in-frame clones here, not all; method: immunoSEQ multiplex PCR. The top ten clones hold 9.5% to 15% of a sample with about 210,000 clones, 82% of them seen once. The sequenced material came from peripheral blood. The source is a woman in her thirties or forties with acute or convalescent COVID-19. CDR3s include the opening cysteine and the closing phenylalanine or tryptophan. A D gene is named only where the DNA matches it firmly. The size entry is marked missing in some rows and otherwise reads once, few, many or a size class.

cdr3_nt: TGTGCCATCAGTGAGTCGGGCCTGAACACCGGGGAGCTGTTTTTT; cdr3_aa: CAISESGLNTGELFF; clone_size: .; j_call: TRBJ2-2; v_call: TRBV10-3; d_call: .
cdr3_nt: TGCGCCAGCAGCTTGGGGGCCGTCTCCAACTCTGGAAACACCATATATTTT; cdr3_aa: CASSLGAVSNSGNTIYF; clone_size: .; j_call: TRBJ1-3; v_call: TRBV5-1; d_call: .
cdr3_nt: TGCGCCAGCAGCCAAGTCGGACTAGCGGACTACGAGCAGTACTTC; cdr3_aa: CASSQVGLADYEQYF; clone_size: .; j_call: TRBJ2-7; v_call: TRBV4-1; d_call: TRBD2
cdr3_nt: TGTGCCAGCAGTGAGGAGTTTTACGCCCTCCCCTACGAGCAGTACTTC; cdr3_aa: CASSEEFYALPYEQYF; clone_size: .; j_call: TRBJ2-7; v_call: TRBV6-1; d_call: .
cdr3_nt: TGCGCCAGCAGCCAAGATTCGGGGGTTGCGAATCAGCCCCAGCATTTT; cdr3_aa: CASSQDSGVANQPQHF; clone_size: .; j_call: TRBJ1-5; v_call: TRBV4-1; d_call: .
cdr3_nt: TGTGCCAGCACCCGAGTCGCGGGGACCGGGGAGCTGTTTTTT; cdr3_aa: CASTRVAGTGELFF; clone_size: .; j_call: TRBJ2-2; v_call: TRBV6-1; d_call: .
cdr3_nt: TGTGCCAGCAGTCAACCAGGGGGCGAGCAGTACTTC; cdr3_aa: CASSQPGGEQYF; clone_size: .; j_call: TRBJ2-7; v_call: TRBV27; d_call: TRBD1
cdr3_nt: TGCGCCAGCAGCTTGGGGACAGGTTTTAATCAGCCCCAGCATTTT; cdr3_aa: CASSLGTGFNQPQHF; clone_size: .; j_call: TRBJ1-5; v_call: TRBV5-1; d_call: TRBD1
cdr3_nt: TGTGCCAGCAGCCAAGTCCTAGCGGGGGGTCAAGACGAGCAGTACTTC; cdr3_aa: CASSQVLAGGQDEQYF; clone_size: .; j_call: TRBJ2-7; v_call: TRBV4-2; d_call: TRBD2
cdr3_nt: TGTGCCAGCAGTTACGGACTAGCGGTCAATGAGCAGTTCTTC; cdr3_aa: CASSYGLAVNEQFF; clone_size: .; j_call: TRBJ2-1; v_call: TRBV6-2/TRBV6-3; d_call: TRBD2
cdr3_nt: TGTGCCAGCAGCCAAGATAGGGTTTTCGGGACTAGCCCGTTCTTC; cdr3_aa: CASSQDRVFGTSPFF; clone_size: .; j_call: TRBJ2-1; v_call: TRBV14; d_call: TRBD2
cdr3_nt: TGTGCCAGCAGCCGACAGGGCTTGATGACTGAAGCTTTCTTT; cdr3_aa: CASSRQGLMTEAFF; clone_size: .; j_call: TRBJ1-1; v_call: TRBV14; d_call: TRBD1
cdr3_nt: TGTGCCAGCAGTGAATCTGGGAGGCCGAATCAGCCCCAGCATTTT; cdr3_aa: CASSESGRPNQPQHF; clone_size: .; j_call: TRBJ1-5; v_call: TRBV25-1; d_call: .
cdr3_nt: TGTGCCAGCAGTTATGCACTAGCGACCCAAAGCTACGAGCAGTACTTC; cdr3_aa: CASSYALATQSYEQYF; clone_size: .; j_call: TRBJ2-7; v_call: TRBV6-2/TRBV6-3; d_call: TRBD2
cdr3_nt: TGTGCCACCGACGGACAGGGGAAGGATGGCTACACCTTC; cdr3_aa: CATDGQGKDGYTF; clone_size: .; j_call: TRBJ1-2; v_call: TRBV10-3; d_call: TRBD1
cdr3_nt: TGTGCCAGCAGCTTTGGGACTCAGTGGGTTAAGGATACGCAGTATTTT; cdr3_aa: CASSFGTQWVKDTQYF; clone_size: .; j_call: TRBJ2-3; v_call: TRBV7-6; d_call: .
cdr3_nt: TGTGCCAGCAGTTCAACAGGGGTTTTAGGAAATGAGCAGTTCTTC; cdr3_aa: CASSSTGVLGNEQFF; clone_size: few; j_call: TRBJ2-1; v_call: TRBV6-5; d_call: TRBD1
cdr3_nt: TGTGCCAGCAGTGAAGTACAGAGACAGGACAATCAGCCCCAGCATTTT; cdr3_aa: CASSEVQRQDNQPQHF; clone_size: .; j_call: TRBJ1-5; v_call: TRBV6-1; d_call: .
cdr3_nt: TGTGCCACCAGCAGACAGGAAAGCACAGATACGCAGTATTTT; cdr3_aa: CATSRQESTDTQYF; clone_size: .; j_call: TRBJ2-3; v_call: TRBV15; d_call: .
cdr3_nt: TGTGCCAGCAGTTCGAGGGAGGGCGGTCAGCCCCAGCATTTT; cdr3_aa: CASSSREGGQPQHF; clone_size: .; j_call: TRBJ1-5; v_call: TRBV6-5; d_call: .
cdr3_nt: TGTGCCAGCAGCCCCGCGGACCGGGGAGAGCAGTACTTC; cdr3_aa: CASSPADRGEQYF; clone_size: .; j_call: TRBJ2-7; v_call: TRBV6-5; d_call: .
cdr3_nt: TGTGCCAGTAGTAAATCTAGCGGAAGAGCCGCCGGGGAGCTGTTTTTT; cdr3_aa: CASSKSSGRAAGELFF; clone_size: .; j_call: TRBJ2-2; v_call: TRBV19; d_call: TRBD2
cdr3_nt: TGCGCCAGCAGGACTAGCGGGGGCAACAATGAGCAGTTCTTC; cdr3_aa: CASRTSGGNNEQFF; clone_size: .; j_call: TRBJ2-1; v_call: TRBV5-1; d_call: TRBD2
cdr3_nt: TGTGCCAGCAGTTCTGACGTGGGGCAGGGAAACACCATATATTTT; cdr3_aa: CASSSDVGQGNTIYF; clone_size: many; j_call: TRBJ1-3; v_call: TRBV7-2; d_call: .
cdr3_nt: TGTGCCTGGGCCGGCGGAGTAAGGAATGAGCAGTTCTTC; cdr3_aa: CAWAGGVRNEQFF; clone_size: .; j_call: TRBJ2-1; v_call: TRBV30; d_call: .
cdr3_nt: TGTGCCAGCAGCGCTGGGACAGGCTCCAACTATGGCTACACCTTC; cdr3_aa: CASSAGTGSNYGYTF; clone_size: .; j_call: TRBJ1-2; v_call: TRBV9; d_call: TRBD1
cdr3_nt: TGTGCCAGCAGTTTGACAGGGGGCTCCCCCTACGAGCAGTACTTC; cdr3_aa: CASSLTGGSPYEQYF; clone_size: .; j_call: TRBJ2-7; v_call: TRBV6-5; d_call: TRBD1
cdr3_nt: TGTGCCATCAGTGAACGGGAGGAAAGTTACGAGCAGTACTTC; cdr3_aa: CAISEREESYEQYF; clone_size: .; j_call: TRBJ2-7; v_call: TRBV10-3; d_call: TRBD2
cdr3_nt: TGCGCCAGCAGCCGCCGCGGGGAGAGGGCAGATACGCAGTATTTT; cdr3_aa: CASSRRGERADTQYF; clone_size: .; j_call: TRBJ2-3; v_call: TRBV4-3; d_call: .
cdr3_nt: TGTGCCTGGAGATTACGGACAGGACTCAATCAGCCCCAGCATTTT; cdr3_aa: CAWRLRTGLNQPQHF; clone_size: .; j_call: TRBJ1-5; v_call: TRBV30; d_call: TRBD1
cdr3_nt: TGTGCCAGCAGTGACTCGAGGGGGTATGGCTACACCTTC; cdr3_aa: CASSDSRGYGYTF; clone_size: few; j_call: TRBJ1-2; v_call: TRBV6-4; d_call: .
cdr3_nt: TGTGCCAGCAGCCAAGCCCACGGGGCCTACGAGCAGTACTTC; cdr3_aa: CASSQAHGAYEQYF; clone_size: few; j_call: TRBJ2-7; v_call: TRBV4-2; d_call: .
cdr3_nt: TGTGCCAGCAGGGGCCAGGGGGAGGAGCAGTTCTTC; cdr3_aa: CASRGQGEEQFF; clone_size: .; j_call: TRBJ2-1; v_call: TRBV7-2; d_call: TRBD1
cdr3_nt: TGTGCCACCGAGAGACAGGGGCCCTACGAGCAGTACTTC; cdr3_aa: CATERQGPYEQYF; clone_size: .; j_call: TRBJ2-7; v_call: TRBV28; d_call: TRBD1
cdr3_nt: TGTGCCAGTAGTATTAGCGGGACAGCCTTCTACGAGCAGTACTTC; cdr3_aa: CASSISGTAFYEQYF; clone_size: few; j_call: TRBJ2-7; v_call: TRBV19; d_call: .
cdr3_nt: TGTGCCTGGAGTGTAATAGGACTTAATCAGCCCCAGCATTTT; cdr3_aa: CAWSVIGLNQPQHF; clone_size: .; j_call: TRBJ1-5; v_call: TRBV30; d_call: .
cdr3_nt: TGTGCCAGCAGTTACTCGATCCAGGGTCCCCTCCACGAGCAGTACTTC; cdr3_aa: CASSYSIQGPLHEQYF; clone_size: .; j_call: TRBJ2-7; v_call: TRBV6-6; d_call: .
cdr3_nt: TGTGCCATCAGGGGGGACAGGGAAGGCTACGAGCAGTACTTC; cdr3_aa: CAIRGDREGYEQYF; clone_size: .; j_call: TRBJ2-7; v_call: TRBV10-3; d_call: TRBD1
cdr3_nt: TGTGCCAGCAGCCAATCAGACAGGTTCTCTGGAAACACCATATATTTT; cdr3_aa: CASSQSDRFSGNTIYF; clone_size: .; j_call: TRBJ1-3; v_call: TRBV16; d_call: .
cdr3_nt: TGCGCCAGCAGCAGAGCGGGTCCGGACACCGGGGAGCTGTTTTTT; cdr3_aa: CASSRAGPDTGELFF; clone_size: .; j_call: TRBJ2-2; v_call: TRBV10-1; d_call: .
cdr3_nt: TGTGCCAGCAGCTTAAGGACGACTAGCGAGACTGCCGATGAGCAGTTCTTC; cdr3_aa: CASSLRTTSETADEQFF; clone_size: .; j_call: TRBJ2-1; v_call: TRBV7-3; d_call: TRBD2
cdr3_nt: TGTGCCAGCAGCTCTAGCGGTTCCTCCTACGAGCAGTACTTC; cdr3_aa: CASSSSGSSYEQYF; clone_size: .; j_call: TRBJ2-7; v_call: TRBV27; d_call: TRBD2
cdr3_nt: TGTGCCAGCAGCAGGACAGGGGGCGACACCGGGGAGCTGTTTTTT; cdr3_aa: CASSRTGGDTGELFF; clone_size: .; j_call: TRBJ2-2; v_call: TRBV5-4; d_call: TRBD1
cdr3_nt: TGTGTCAGCAGCTTAGCCGGACTAGCGGGAGGTTCAGATACGCAGTATTTT; cdr3_aa: CVSSLAGLAGGSDTQYF; clone_size: .; j_call: TRBJ2-3; v_call: TRBV7-9; d_call: TRBD2
cdr3_nt: TGTGCCAGTAGTTGGGACAGGGGGACTGAAGCTTTCTTT; cdr3_aa: CASSWDRGTEAFF; clone_size: .; j_call: TRBJ1-1; v_call: TRBV19; d_call: TRBD1
cdr3_nt: TGTGCCAGTAGTACCCGACAGACTGCTAACTATGGCTACACCTTC; cdr3_aa: CASSTRQTANYGYTF; clone_size: .; j_call: TRBJ1-2; v_call: TRBV19; d_call: .
cdr3_nt: TGCAGCGGCAGGGGGCCAACTAAGAACAATGAGCAGTTCTTC; cdr3_aa: CSGRGPTKNNEQFF; clone_size: few; j_call: TRBJ2-1; v_call: TRBV29-1; d_call: TRBD1
cdr3_nt: TGTGCCAGCAGTTACGGCGGGAACCCTAGCACAGATACGCAGTATTTT; cdr3_aa: CASSYGGNPSTDTQYF; clone_size: .; j_call: TRBJ2-3; v_call: TRBV6-5; d_call: .
cdr3_nt: TGTGCCAGCAGCACACAGCGGGGGCGGGGAGGTGAGCAGTTCTTC; cdr3_aa: CASSTQRGRGGEQFF; clone_size: .; j_call: TRBJ2-1; v_call: TRBV13; d_call: TRBD2
cdr3_nt: TGTGCCAGCTCGCAGGGGCCGACCGGGGAGCTGTTTTTT; cdr3_aa: CASSQGPTGELFF; clone_size: .; j_call: TRBJ2-2; v_call: TRBV18; d_call: .
cdr3_nt: TGTGCCAGCAGCGTAGTGGGTCGCGTGGGACTAGGCACAGATACGCAGTATTTT; cdr3_aa: CASSVVGRVGLGTDTQYF; clone_size: .; j_call: TRBJ2-3; v_call: TRBV9; d_call: TRBD2
cdr3_nt: TGTGCCAGCAGCGGCACTAGCGATGAGCAGTTCTTC; cdr3_aa: CASSGTSDEQFF; clone_size: .; j_call: TRBJ2-1; v_call: TRBV9; d_call: TRBD2
cdr3_nt: TGTGCCAGCAGGACCGGGACTAGCGGGGCCGAGCAGTACTTC; cdr3_aa: CASRTGTSGAEQYF; clone_size: .; j_call: TRBJ2-7; v_call: TRBV3-1/TRBV3-2; d_call: TRBD2
cdr3_nt: TGTGCCAGCAGCCGATATAGGACAGGCCAGTGGAACACTGAAGCTTTCTTT; cdr3_aa: CASSRYRTGQWNTEAFF; clone_size: few; j_call: TRBJ1-1; v_call: TRBV11-2; d_call: TRBD1
cdr3_nt: TGTGCCAGTAGTATAGAGGGCGGTAGCGGGATCTGGGAGCTGTTTTTT; cdr3_aa: CASSIEGGSGIWELFF; clone_size: .; j_call: TRBJ2-2; v_call: TRBV19; d_call: TRBD2
cdr3_nt: TGTGCCAGCAGCTTAAGAGGGGCAGGGGGATACAATGAGCAGTTCTTC; cdr3_aa: CASSLRGAGGYNEQFF; clone_size: once; j_call: TRBJ2-1; v_call: TRBV7-9; d_call: TRBD1
cdr3_nt: TGTGCCAGTAGTCTCCGGGAGCCTAGTCAAAGCACAGATACGCAGTATTTT; cdr3_aa: CASSLREPSQSTDTQYF; clone_size: .; j_call: TRBJ2-3; v_call: TRBV19; d_call: .
cdr3_nt: TGTGCCAGCAGCCTTGGGACAGCTAACACTGAAGCTTTCTTT; cdr3_aa: CASSLGTANTEAFF; clone_size: .; j_call: TRBJ1-1; v_call: TRBV3-1/TRBV3-2; d_call: TRBD1
cdr3_nt: TGTGCCAGCAGTGAACCGGCTAGGGGGACAGTCGTAGGTGAGCAGTACTTC; cdr3_aa: CASSEPARGTVVGEQYF; clone_size: .; j_call: TRBJ2-7; v_call: TRBV6-1; d_call: TRBD1